This T cell receptor beta chain was sequenced for a study of CD8 T cells in Susac syndrome. Peripheral blood CD8+ and CD4+ T cells were profiled by TCR beta sequencing. Trimming took 0 bases from V and 2 from J, leaving 7 bases between them. The CDR3 contains 14 residues. Germline V gene lookup returns CDR1 KGHDR and CDR2 SFDVKD. The authors reverse transcribed about 0.45 to 1 ug RNA with random hexamers. The TCR beta CDR3 was amplified by immunoSEQ multiplex PCR across 54 Vbeta, 13 Jbeta. TCRdb redid the calling of the immunoSEQ multiplex PCR reads with MiXCR, one entry per CDR3 protein. The repertoire holds fewer than 150,000 distinct CDR3 sequences, roughly 96% seen once, with more than 0.095% in the top ten.

V gene TRBV24-1 combines with J gene TRBJ2-7, with D unclear. The clonotype comes from a human donor in good health. The sequenced sample was CD4+ T cells from PBMCs. As DNA, the CDR3 is TGTGCCACCAGTGATTTGAGCCGGCCCTACGAGCAGTACTTC. It translates to CATSDLSRPYEQYF.